Each of the 18 T cell receptor beta chains below was sequenced from the same sample in a study of a mutant IDH1 vaccine in newly diagnosed glioma. These receptors' targets are unknown. The time point: week 5, during vaccination. Every vaccination contained 300 ug of the mutant IDH1 20-mer peptide and was paired with topical imiquimod. Some clones are missing from TCRdb's copy, which holds only in-frame ones; the method was immunoSEQ multiplex PCR. Of fewer than 65,000 clones listed, approximately 81% were seen once; the top ten hold roughly 3.5%. The sequences come from PBMCs, collected from a glioma patient whose treatment included an IDH1 peptide vaccine. The receptors here all came from a man aged 25 to 45 with glioma.

The chain links TRBV11-2 to TRBJ2-1; 9 bases fit TRBD2. V gave up 1 base and J gave up 4 bases; unmatched junction bases: 5. CDR1 and CDR2 (germline): SGHAT, FQNNGV. This CDR3 spans 16 amino acids. The CDR3 DNA follows: TGTGCCAGCAGCTTAGCCGGGACTAGCCGGTACAATGAGCAGTTCTTC. Its translation: CASSLAGTSRYNEQFF.

The chain combines TRBV9 with TRBJ2-1; TRBD1 or TRBD2 may be the D gene (7 bases each). The CDR3 covers 15 residues. CDR1 and CDR2 (germline): SGDLS, YYNGEE. V was clipped by 10 bases and J by 0 bases, with 17 bases between them. CDR3 amino acids: CASGRGLSSYNEQFF. For the CDR3, the DNA is TGTGCCTCGGGGAGGGGGCTCAGCTCCTACAATGAGCAGTTCTTC.

The V and J genes are TRBV28 and TRBJ2-5, with D possibly matching TRBD2 (6 bases). This CDR3 is built from 13 residues. V was cut by 6 bases and J by 5 bases, with 13 bases left in between. CDR1 and CDR2 (germline): MDHEN, SYDVKM. The CDR3 sequence: CASRRSGLETQYF. As DNA, the CDR3 is TGTGCCAGCAGACGAAGCGGGTTGGAGACCCAGTACTTC.

V and J are TRBV7-8 and TRBJ1-3; D is unclear. The CDR3 has 14 amino acids. V shed 5 bases and J shed 0 bases, with 8 bases lying between them. Germline loops: CDR1 SGHVS, CDR2 FQNEAQ. The CDR3 bases are TGTGCCAGCAGCCCCCACCACTCTGGAAACACCATATATTTT. Translating gives CASSPHHSGNTIYF.

The CDR3, as DNA: TGTGCCTGGAGTGTTGTAGGCGACGAGCAGTACTTC. Its protein product is CAWSVVGDEQYF. This chain joins TRBV30 and TRBJ2-5; D is unresolved. TRBJ2-7 explains the end of the DNA better; the J call may be wrong. CDR1 and CDR2 from the germline V gene are GTSNPN and SVGIG (reference sequence). The CDR3 runs 12 residues.

This clone was seen just once. The chain has TRBV6-5 and TRBJ2-5; perhaps TRBD2 as D (5 bases). V lost 5 bases to trimming and J lost 3 bases, with 10 bases between them. Germline V gene sequence: CDR1 MNHEY, CDR2 SVGAGI. The CDR3 runs 13 residues. Here the CDR3 DNA reads TGTGCCAGCAGTCTAGCCATGAAAGAGACCCAGTACTTC. Translated: CASSLAMKETQYF.

The V and J genes are TRBV6-1 and TRBJ1-1; D remains unclear. The CDR3 contains 12 residues. Deletions cut 5 bases from V and 4 bases from J, with 8 bases between. Germline CDR1 is MNHNS and CDR2 is SASEGT. DNA of the CDR3: TGTGCCAGCAGTCCACGTTCCACTGAAGCTTTCTTT. Translating gives CASSPRSTEAFF.

This rearrangement joins TRBV4-2 to TRBJ1-2, with D perhaps TRBD1 (6 bases). Germline lookup yields CDR1 LGHNA and CDR2 YNFKEQ. CDR3 length: 16 residues. Trimming shortened V by 2 bases and J by 4 bases, and 17 bases separated the two germline ends. This CDR3 reads CASSQRGQRAGYGYTF. CDR3 DNA sequence: TGTGCCAGCAGCCAAAGAGGACAGAGGGCTGGCTATGGCTACACCTTC.

The chain has TRBV5-1 and TRBJ1-4, with 7 bases fitting TRBD1. Germline V gene data show CDR1 as SGHRS and CDR2 as YFSETQ. The CDR3 contains 18 residues. The V gene end was trimmed by 1 base and the J gene end by 5 bases; junction bases not matched to a gene: 14. CDR3 nucleotide sequence: TGCGCCAGCAGCTTGACAGGGGCGGGACTTGATGGGAATGAAAAACTGTTTTTT. Its translation: CASSLTGAGLDGNEKLFF.

J is TRBJ1-2 and V is TRBV11-2; TRBD1 aligns across 9 bases. The germline gives CDR1 SGHAT, CDR2 FQNNGV. The CDR3 has 15 amino acids. J lost 6 bases, V lost 5 bases, and 10 bases had no gene match. CDR3 sequence: CASSDRDRVEDGYTF. DNA of the CDR3: TGTGCCAGCAGCGACCGGGACAGGGTGGAAGATGGCTACACCTTC.

The chain links TRBV6-6 to TRBJ2-1; D is ambiguous. Germline V lookup: CDR1 MNHNY, CDR2 SVGAGI (reference sequence). The CDR3 contains 12 residues. V was cut by 6 bases and J by 9 bases, with 12 bases left in between. The CDR3 coding sequence is TGTGCCAGCAGCCTAGTGGGTGGTGAGCAGTTCTTC. Its translation: CASSLVGGEQFF.

This sequence joins TRBV6-5 and TRBJ2-7; a weak D match, TRBD2 (5 bases). The CDR3 extends over 13 amino acids. V was pared by 2 bases and J by 2 bases, with 7 bases between. The V gene's germline CDR1 is MNHEY and CDR2 SVGAGI. This CDR3 reads CASSYAGTYEQYF. CDR3 nucleotide sequence: TGTGCCAGCAGTTACGCCGGGACCTACGAGCAGTACTTC.

This chain uses TRBV29-1 with TRBJ1-2, with unresolved D. The CDR3 runs to 13 residues. CDR1 SQVTM and CDR2 ANQGSEA come from the germline V gene. Trimming pared 5 bases from V and 0 bases from J, leaving 10 bases between. CDR3 residues: CSVPQEANYGYTF. The CDR3 coding sequence is TGCAGCGTTCCTCAGGAAGCTAACTATGGCTACACCTTC.

In this sample, this clone turned up once. The chain joins TRBV5-6 to TRBJ2-1; D gene uncertain. Per the germline V gene, CDR1 is SGHDT and CDR2 is YYEEEE. Between the trimmed V and J ends, which lost 2 bases and 5 bases, there was a span of 2 bases. CDR3 length: 11 residues. CDR3 DNA sequence: TGTGCCAGCAGCTTAGACAATGAGCAGTTCTTC. This translates into CASSLDNEQFF.

The chain carries TRBV10-3 and TRBJ2-3; the match to TRBD2 covers 8 bases. CDR3 length equals 15 residues. CDR1 and CDR2 (germline): ENHRY, SYGVKD. V shed 2 bases and J 3 bases; nucleotides not matched to a gene: 4. CDR3 sequence reads: CAISEGGGLTDTQYF. CDR3 DNA: TGTGCCATCAGTGAGGGCGGGGGGTTGACAGATACGCAGTATTTT.

The chain is built from TRBV30 and TRBJ2-7; a weak D match, TRBD1 (5 bases). Germline values: CDR1 GTSNPN, CDR2 SVGIG (reference sequence). Deletions cut 1 base from V and 5 bases from J, with 12 bases between. This CDR3 is built from 13 residues. The CDR3 nucleotides are TGTGCCTGGAGTGGACAAGGGGCCCACGAGCAGTACTTC. This gives the protein CAWSGQGAHEQYF.

This clone was seen only a few times. The V call is TRBV25-1, the J call TRBJ1-1; D unclear. Looked up from germline, CDR1 is MGHDK and CDR2 is SYGVNS. The CDR3 has 13 residues. With 1 base removed from V and 1 base from J, the gap between germline ends came to 4 bases. CDR3: CASSELWNTEAFF. The CDR3 bases are TGTGCCAGCAGTGAATTGTGGAACACTGAAGCTTTCTTT.

The genes are TRBV5-1 and TRBJ2-7; D gene uncertain. CDR1 and CDR2 (germline): SGHRS, YFSETQ. There are 14 residues in the CDR3. V was shortened by 2 bases and J by 0 bases, with 9 bases between the two germline ends. This CDR3 is CASSFDVLSYEQYF. DNA of the CDR3: TGCGCCAGCAGCTTTGATGTTCTCTCCTACGAGCAGTACTTC.